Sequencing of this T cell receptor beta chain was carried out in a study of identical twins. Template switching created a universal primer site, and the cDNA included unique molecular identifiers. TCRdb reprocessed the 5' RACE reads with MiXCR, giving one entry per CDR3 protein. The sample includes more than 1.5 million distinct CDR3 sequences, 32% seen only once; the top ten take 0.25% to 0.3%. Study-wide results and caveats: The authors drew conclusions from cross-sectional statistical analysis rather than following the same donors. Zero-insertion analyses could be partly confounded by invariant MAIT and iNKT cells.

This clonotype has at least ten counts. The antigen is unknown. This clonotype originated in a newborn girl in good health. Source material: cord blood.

DNA for the CDR3: TGCAGTGCTAGAGATCCCGGTAGAGAGCAGTACTTC. It specifies CSARDPGREQYF. The chain carries TRBV20-1 and TRBJ2-7; D gene uncertain. Germline values: CDR1 DFQATT, CDR2 SNEGSKA (reference sequence). Trimming left V 0 bases short and J 7 bases short, with 10 bases between. The CDR3 runs 12 residues.